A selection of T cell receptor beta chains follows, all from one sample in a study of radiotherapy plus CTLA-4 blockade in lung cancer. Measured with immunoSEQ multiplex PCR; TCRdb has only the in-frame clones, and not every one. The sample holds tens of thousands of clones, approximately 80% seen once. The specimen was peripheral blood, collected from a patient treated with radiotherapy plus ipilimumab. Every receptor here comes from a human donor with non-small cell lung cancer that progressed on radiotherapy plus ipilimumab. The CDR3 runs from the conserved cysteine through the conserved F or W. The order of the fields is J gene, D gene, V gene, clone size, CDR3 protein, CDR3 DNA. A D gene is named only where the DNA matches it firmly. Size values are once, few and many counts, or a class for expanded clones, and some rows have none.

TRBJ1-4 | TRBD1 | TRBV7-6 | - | CASSITGTGNEKLFF | TGTGCCAGCAGCATAACCGGGACAGGGAATGAAAAACTGTTTTTT
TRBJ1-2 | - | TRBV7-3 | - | CASSFQSGYGYTF | TGTGCCAGCAGCTTCCAATCGGGGTATGGCTACACCTTC
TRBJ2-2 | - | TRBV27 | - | CASSLIPGGELFF | TGTGCCAGCAGTTTAATTCCCGGGGGGGAGCTGTTTTTT
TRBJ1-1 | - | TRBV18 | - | CASSQGPNTEAFF | TGTGCCAGCTCGCAGGGGCCAAACACTGAAGCTTTCTTT
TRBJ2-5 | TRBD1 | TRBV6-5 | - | CASSRGTGREAQYF | TGTGCCAGCAGTCGAGGGACAGGGCGAGAGGCCCAGTACTTC
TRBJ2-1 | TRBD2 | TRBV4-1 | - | CASSQNLAGDFLGGQFF | TGCGCCAGCAGCCAAAACCTAGCGGGGGACTTTCTGGGCGGGCAGTTCTTC
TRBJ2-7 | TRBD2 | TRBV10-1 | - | CASRKCFSGLGKYEQYF | TGCGCCAGCAGAAAGTGTTTTAGTGGACTAGGGAAATACGAGCAGTACTTC
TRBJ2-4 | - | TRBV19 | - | CASSIASTSGIQYF | TGTGCCAGTAGTATAGCCTCCACTTCTGGCATTCAGTACTTC
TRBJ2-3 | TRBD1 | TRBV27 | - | CASRRTGSSFTDTQYF | TGTGCCAGCAGGCGGACAGGATCCTCGTTCACAGATACGCAGTATTTT
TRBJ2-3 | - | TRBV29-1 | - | CSVEVGAGASTDTQYF | TGCAGCGTTGAAGTGGGGGCGGGGGCCAGCACAGATACGCAGTATTTT
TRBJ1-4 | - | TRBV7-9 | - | CASSAWGLNEKLFF | TGTGCCAGCAGCGCTTGGGGCCTTAATGAAAAACTGTTTTTT
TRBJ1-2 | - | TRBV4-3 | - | CASSQDWDSRRGYTF | TGCGCCAGCAGCCAAGATTGGGACTCTAGGAGAGGCTACACCTTC
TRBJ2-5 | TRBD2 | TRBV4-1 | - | CASSQPPGTSGRAWETQYF | TGCGCCAGCAGCCAACCTCCCGGGACTAGCGGGAGGGCGTGGGAGACCCAGTACTTC
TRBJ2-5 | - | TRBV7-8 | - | CASSFPQQLQETQYF | TGTGCCAGCAGCTTTCCCCAACAGTTACAAGAGACCCAGTACTTC
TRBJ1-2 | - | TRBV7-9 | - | CASSLGGVYGYTF | TGTGCCAGCAGCTTGGGGGGGGTCTATGGCTACACCTTC
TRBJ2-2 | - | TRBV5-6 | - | CASSDGQLNTGELFF | TGTGCCAGCAGCGACGGACAGTTGAACACCGGGGAGCTGTTTTTT
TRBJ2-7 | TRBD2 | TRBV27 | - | CASSSGLAGARSFF | TGTGCCAGCAGTTCGGGACTAGCGGGGGCAAGGTCTTTCTTC
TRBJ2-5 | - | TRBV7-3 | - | CASSSSGSGGETQYF | TGTGCCAGCAGCTCCAGTGGTAGCGGCGGAGAGACCCAGTACTTC
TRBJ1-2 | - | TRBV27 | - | CASRGGKGYGYTF | TGTGCCAGCAGAGGGGGAAAGGGGTATGGCTACACCTTC
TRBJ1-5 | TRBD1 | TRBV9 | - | CASSVGPPPGQGSYSNQPQHF | TGTGCCAGCAGCGTTGGCCCCCCTCCGGGACAGGGCTCGTATAGCAATCAGCCCCAGCATTTT
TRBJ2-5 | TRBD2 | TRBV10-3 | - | CATGTSGGAGETQYF | TGTGCCACCGGGACTAGCGGGGGGGCGGGAGAGACCCAGTACTTC
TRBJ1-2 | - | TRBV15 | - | CATSRDQGNYGYTF | TGTGCCACCAGCAGAGATCAGGGGAACTATGGCTACACCTTC
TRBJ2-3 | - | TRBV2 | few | CASSELTLRAGDTQYF | TGTGCCAGCAGTGAATTGACCCTCCGAGCGGGAGATACGCAGTATTTT
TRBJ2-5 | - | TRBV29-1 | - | CSVEILGETQYF | TGCAGCGTTGAAATACTCGGGGAGACCCAGTACTTC
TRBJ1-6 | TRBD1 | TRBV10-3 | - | CAICGTAVSSPLHF | TGTGCCATCTGTGGGACAGCCGTTTCCTCACCCCTCCACTTT
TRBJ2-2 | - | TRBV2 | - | CAKLADSNTGELFF | TGTGCCAAATTAGCGGATTCGAACACCGGGGAGCTGTTTTTT